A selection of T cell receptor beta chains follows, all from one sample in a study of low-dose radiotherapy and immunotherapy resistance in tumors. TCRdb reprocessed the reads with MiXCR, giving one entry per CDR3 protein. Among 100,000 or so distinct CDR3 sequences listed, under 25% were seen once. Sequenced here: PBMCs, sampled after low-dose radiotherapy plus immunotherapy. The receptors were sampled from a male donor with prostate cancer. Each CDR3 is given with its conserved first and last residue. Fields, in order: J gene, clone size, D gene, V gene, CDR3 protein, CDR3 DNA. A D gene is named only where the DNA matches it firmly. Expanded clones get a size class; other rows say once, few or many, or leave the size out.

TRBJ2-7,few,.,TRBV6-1,CASLYLGKYEQYF,TGTGCCAGCCTTTACTTAGGCAAGTACGAGCAGTACTTC
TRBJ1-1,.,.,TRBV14,CASSPARSRYTEAFF,TGTGCCAGCAGCCCGGCCCGGAGTCGGTACACTGAAGCTTTCTTT
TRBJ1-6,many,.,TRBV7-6,CASSKVGDAPSSYNSPLHF,TGTGCCAGCAGCAAAGTGGGGGACGCCCCGAGCTCCTATAATTCACCCCTCCACTTT
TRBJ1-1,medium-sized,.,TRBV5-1,CASSLMDILNTEAFF,TGCGCCAGCAGCCTGATGGACATACTGAACACTGAAGCTTTCTTT
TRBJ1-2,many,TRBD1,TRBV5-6,CASRSTGFYGYTF,TGTGCCAGCAGATCGACAGGGTTTTACGGCTACACCTTC
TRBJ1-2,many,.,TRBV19,CASSPRSFTNYGYTF,TGTGCCAGTAGTCCCCGATCTTTCACTAACTATGGCTACACCTTC
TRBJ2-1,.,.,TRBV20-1,CSASKGGGEQFF,TGCAGTGCTAGTAAGGGGGGGGGTGAGCAGTTCTTC
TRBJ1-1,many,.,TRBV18,CASSPAFPNTEAFF,TGTGCCAGCTCACCGGCATTTCCGAACACTGAAGCTTTCTTT
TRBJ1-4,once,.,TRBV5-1,CASSPRTEGREKLFF,TGCGCCAGCAGCCCACGGACGGAGGGCCGGGAAAAACTGTTTTTT
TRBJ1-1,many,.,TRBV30,CACAGATEAFF,TGTGCCTGCGCAGGGGCTACTGAAGCTTTCTTT
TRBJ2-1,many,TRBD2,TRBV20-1,CSATRLAGNNEQFF,TGCAGTGCTACTAGACTAGCGGGGAACAATGAGCAGTTCTTC
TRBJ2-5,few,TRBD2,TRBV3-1,CASSLGIAGGGETQYF,TGTGCCAGCAGCCTCGGTATAGCGGGAGGCGGAGAGACCCAGTACTTC
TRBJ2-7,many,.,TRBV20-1,CSAEVLLAEREQYF,TGCAGTGCCGAGGTTTTACTAGCTGAAAGGGAGCAGTACTTC
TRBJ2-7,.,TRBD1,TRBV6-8,CASSEGDRGHYEQYF,TGTGCCAGCAGTGAAGGGGACAGGGGGCACTACGAGCAGTACTTC
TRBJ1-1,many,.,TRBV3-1,CASSEWGSAFF,TGTGCCAGCAGCGAATGGGGGTCAGCTTTCTTT
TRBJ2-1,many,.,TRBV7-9,CASSLEAGFYNEQFF,TGTGCCAGCAGCTTAGAGGCAGGGTTTTACAATGAGCAGTTCTTC
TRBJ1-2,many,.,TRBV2,CASSERGRSNYGYTF,TGTGCCAGCAGTGAACGGGGGCGATCTAACTATGGCTACACCTTC
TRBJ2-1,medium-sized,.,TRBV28,CASSSPSAGPEQFF,TGTGCCAGCAGTTCGCCATCGGCGGGGCCGGAGCAGTTCTTC
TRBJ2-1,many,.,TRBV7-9,CASSLAESYNEQFF,TGTGCCAGCAGCTTAGCAGAATCCTACAATGAGCAGTTCTTC